Shown below are 14 T cell receptor beta chains from a single sample sequenced in a study of CD8+ T cells in alopecia areata. Treatment in this sample: oral pan-JAK inhibitor, 5-10 mg twice daily. Isolated RNA was reverse transcribed into cDNA used as the sequencing template. Some clones are missing from TCRdb's copy, which holds only in-frame ones; the method was immunoSEQ multiplex PCR. The table lists 170,000 or so clones, roughly 64% of them singletons, with 10% to 15% in the top ten. The specimen was CD8+ T cells sorted from blood, collected at week 24, from a patient treated with tofacitinib. Every receptor here comes from a human donor with alopecia areata.

The chain couples TRBV18 to TRBJ2-7, with D perhaps matching TRBD2 (6 bases). V was cut by 3 bases and J by 6 bases, with 12 bases left in between. Germline V CDR1 and CDR2: KGHSH, LQKENI. The CDR3 is 13 residues long. CDR3 sequence reads: CASSPRRAIEQYF. CDR3 in DNA: TGTGCCAGCTCACCGCGGAGGGCTATCGAGCAGTACTTC.

The gene calls are TRBV6-5 and TRBJ2-5, with D possibly being TRBD2 (5 bases). Trimming pared 7 bases from V and 5 bases from J, leaving 11 bases between. The CDR3 sequence is 12 residues long. Germline CDR1 MNHEY, CDR2 SVGAGI. The CDR3 DNA reads as TGTGCCAGCACCACGACGGGGGAGACCCAGTACTTC. It specifies CASTTTGETQYF.

This sequence joins TRBV27 and TRBJ1-5; D is undetermined. Germline lookup yields CDR1 MNHEY and CDR2 SMNVEV (reference sequence). The V and J ends lost 2 bases and 4 bases respectively, with 9 bases between them. This CDR3 contains 14 residues. The CDR3 bases are TGTGCCAGCAGTTTAGGTTTTCGGAATCAGCCCCAGCATTTT. Protein: CASSLGFRNQPQHF.

The chain couples TRBV6-6 to TRBJ2-1; TRBD1 is a possible D gene (5 bases). The CDR3 sequence is 13 residues long. V was clipped by 2 bases and J by 7 bases, with 9 bases between them. Germline V gene sequence: CDR1 MNHNY, CDR2 SVGAGI (reference sequence). The CDR3 DNA is TGTGCCAGCAGTTACGCAGGGTGGAATGAGCAGTTCTTC. Translation: CASSYAGWNEQFF.

This clone was seen a handful of times. This sequence joins TRBV29-1 and TRBJ1-2; a possible D gene is TRBD1 (6 bases). Germline V gives CDR1 SQVTM, CDR2 ANQGSEA. The CDR3 spans 13 residues. The V gene lost 6 bases and the J gene lost 6 bases, with 17 bases spanning the gap. The CDR3 loop is CSVKHRVLDGYTF. The CDR3 coding sequence is TGCAGCGTCAAACACAGGGTTTTGGATGGCTACACCTTC.

This clone was detected a few times. The V gene is TRBV13, the J gene TRBJ2-1; 8 nucleotides align to TRBD2. Trimming at V came to 2 bases and at J to 2 bases, leaving 5 bases not matched to a gene. CDR1 and CDR2 from the germline V gene are PRHDT and FYEKMQ (reference sequence). This CDR3 contains 16 residues. This CDR3 reads CASSLLSGETYNEQFF. The CDR3 DNA reads TGTGCCAGCAGCTTACTTAGCGGGGAAACCTACAATGAGCAGTTCTTC.

The chain combines TRBV7-9 with TRBJ2-5; D gene ambiguous. Germline lookup yields CDR1 SEHNR and CDR2 FQNEAQ (reference sequence). This CDR3 region has 12 residues. V was trimmed by 3 bases and J by 5 bases, leaving 7 bases between them. CDR3 sequence (DNA): TGTGCCAGCAGCTTCTCCCTTGAGACCCAGTACTTC. It yields the protein CASSFSLETQYF.

This chain joins TRBV29-1 and TRBJ1-1; 8 nucleotides align to TRBD1. The trim removed 0 bases at V and 4 bases at J, leaving 7 bases unmatched. CDR3 size: 15 residues. Germline lookup yields CDR1 SQVTM and CDR2 ANQGSEA. The CDR3 protein is CSVEDVGQGGTEAFF. The CDR3 DNA sequence: TGCAGCGTTGAAGACGTAGGACAGGGAGGCACTGAAGCTTTCTTT.

The J gene is TRBJ2-5, the V gene TRBV15, with D perhaps matching TRBD1 or TRBD2 (5 bases each). This CDR3 is built from 15 residues. With 6 bases removed from V and 1 base from J, the gap between germline ends came to 15 bases. Per germline, CDR1 LNHNV and CDR2 YYDKDF (reference sequence). CDR3 sequence reads: CATSLYGTAQETQYF. CDR3 sequence (DNA): TGTGCCACCAGTCTCTACGGGACGGCCCAAGAGACCCAGTACTTC.

CDR3 sequence: CASSEALSWTEAFF. The CDR3 bases are TGTGCCAGCAGTGAAGCGCTCAGCTGGACTGAAGCTTTCTTT. This chain joins TRBV6-1 and TRBJ1-1; D gene uncertain. Trimming left V 0 bases short and J 5 bases short, with 10 bases between. Germline CDR1 MNHNS, CDR2 SASEGT. There are 14 residues in the CDR3.

This chain connects TRBV19 to TRBJ2-1; D is possibly TRBD1 (6 bases). The germline gives CDR1 LNHDA, CDR2 SQIVND (reference sequence). Trimming cost V 3 bases and J 6 bases, with 15 bases left between them. There are 15 residues in the CDR3. The CDR3 DNA reads as TGTGCCAGTAGTATTCGGACAGAGAGGAGCAATGAGCAGTTCTTC. Its translation is CASSIRTERSNEQFF.

V and J are TRBV7-9 and TRBJ1-4; TRBD1 agrees at 7 bases. This CDR3 has 15 residues. Germline lookup yields CDR1 SEHNR and CDR2 FQNEAQ (reference sequence). J lost 8 bases, V lost 1 base, and 7 bases had no gene match. CDR3 DNA: TGTGCCAGCAGCTTAGGGCACAGGGGTGTAGAAAAACTGTTTTTT. Amino acids: CASSLGHRGVEKLFF.

This chain uses TRBV4-1 with TRBJ1-2, with TRBD1 matching 10 bases. This CDR3 region has 14 residues. The V and J ends lost 3 bases and 8 bases, in that order; junction bases with no gene match: 6. The V gene's germline CDR1 is MGHRA and CDR2 YSYEKL. CDR3 protein: CASSHSGQGYGYTF. CDR3 DNA: TGCGCCAGCAGCCACTCGGGACAGGGGTACGGCTACACCTTC.

Only a few counts were recorded for this clone. The V call is TRBV2, the J call TRBJ2-6; maybe TRBD2 (6 bases). Germline CDR1 and CDR2: SNHLY and FYNNEI. There are 17 residues in the CDR3. Trimming pared 7 bases from V and 1 base from J, leaving 17 bases between. CDR3 in DNA: TGTGCCAGCACTGGGGGGACTGGGCCTTCTGGGGCCAACGTCCTGACTTTC. This sequence encodes CASTGGTGPSGANVLTF.